This entry is about one T cell receptor (beta chain). Antigen specificity is unknown. The data are from a study of siplizumab effects on memory and regulatory T cells. Study findings and constraints: Sequences below about 10^-5 frequency were poorly captured, limiting mapping of alloreactive clones.

The data were produced by immunoSEQ multiplex PCR, yet TCRdb's version contains in-frame clones alone and is incomplete. The sample consists of about 99,000 clones, roughly 93% of them appearing once. The CDR3 is 15 residues long. With 1 base clipped from V and 7 bases from J, the junction kept 7 bases outside the gene matches. The germline CDR1 and CDR2 sequences are SGDLS and YYNGEE. This clonotype originated in a human donor in good health. The sample comprised Tregs sorted from blood. V and J are TRBV9 and TRBJ2-1, with 8 bases matching TRBD2. The CDR3 coding sequence is TGTGCCAGCAGCGTAAGTCCGGGGGGGCGTAATGAGCAGTTCTTC. Its protein is CASSVSPGGRNEQFF.